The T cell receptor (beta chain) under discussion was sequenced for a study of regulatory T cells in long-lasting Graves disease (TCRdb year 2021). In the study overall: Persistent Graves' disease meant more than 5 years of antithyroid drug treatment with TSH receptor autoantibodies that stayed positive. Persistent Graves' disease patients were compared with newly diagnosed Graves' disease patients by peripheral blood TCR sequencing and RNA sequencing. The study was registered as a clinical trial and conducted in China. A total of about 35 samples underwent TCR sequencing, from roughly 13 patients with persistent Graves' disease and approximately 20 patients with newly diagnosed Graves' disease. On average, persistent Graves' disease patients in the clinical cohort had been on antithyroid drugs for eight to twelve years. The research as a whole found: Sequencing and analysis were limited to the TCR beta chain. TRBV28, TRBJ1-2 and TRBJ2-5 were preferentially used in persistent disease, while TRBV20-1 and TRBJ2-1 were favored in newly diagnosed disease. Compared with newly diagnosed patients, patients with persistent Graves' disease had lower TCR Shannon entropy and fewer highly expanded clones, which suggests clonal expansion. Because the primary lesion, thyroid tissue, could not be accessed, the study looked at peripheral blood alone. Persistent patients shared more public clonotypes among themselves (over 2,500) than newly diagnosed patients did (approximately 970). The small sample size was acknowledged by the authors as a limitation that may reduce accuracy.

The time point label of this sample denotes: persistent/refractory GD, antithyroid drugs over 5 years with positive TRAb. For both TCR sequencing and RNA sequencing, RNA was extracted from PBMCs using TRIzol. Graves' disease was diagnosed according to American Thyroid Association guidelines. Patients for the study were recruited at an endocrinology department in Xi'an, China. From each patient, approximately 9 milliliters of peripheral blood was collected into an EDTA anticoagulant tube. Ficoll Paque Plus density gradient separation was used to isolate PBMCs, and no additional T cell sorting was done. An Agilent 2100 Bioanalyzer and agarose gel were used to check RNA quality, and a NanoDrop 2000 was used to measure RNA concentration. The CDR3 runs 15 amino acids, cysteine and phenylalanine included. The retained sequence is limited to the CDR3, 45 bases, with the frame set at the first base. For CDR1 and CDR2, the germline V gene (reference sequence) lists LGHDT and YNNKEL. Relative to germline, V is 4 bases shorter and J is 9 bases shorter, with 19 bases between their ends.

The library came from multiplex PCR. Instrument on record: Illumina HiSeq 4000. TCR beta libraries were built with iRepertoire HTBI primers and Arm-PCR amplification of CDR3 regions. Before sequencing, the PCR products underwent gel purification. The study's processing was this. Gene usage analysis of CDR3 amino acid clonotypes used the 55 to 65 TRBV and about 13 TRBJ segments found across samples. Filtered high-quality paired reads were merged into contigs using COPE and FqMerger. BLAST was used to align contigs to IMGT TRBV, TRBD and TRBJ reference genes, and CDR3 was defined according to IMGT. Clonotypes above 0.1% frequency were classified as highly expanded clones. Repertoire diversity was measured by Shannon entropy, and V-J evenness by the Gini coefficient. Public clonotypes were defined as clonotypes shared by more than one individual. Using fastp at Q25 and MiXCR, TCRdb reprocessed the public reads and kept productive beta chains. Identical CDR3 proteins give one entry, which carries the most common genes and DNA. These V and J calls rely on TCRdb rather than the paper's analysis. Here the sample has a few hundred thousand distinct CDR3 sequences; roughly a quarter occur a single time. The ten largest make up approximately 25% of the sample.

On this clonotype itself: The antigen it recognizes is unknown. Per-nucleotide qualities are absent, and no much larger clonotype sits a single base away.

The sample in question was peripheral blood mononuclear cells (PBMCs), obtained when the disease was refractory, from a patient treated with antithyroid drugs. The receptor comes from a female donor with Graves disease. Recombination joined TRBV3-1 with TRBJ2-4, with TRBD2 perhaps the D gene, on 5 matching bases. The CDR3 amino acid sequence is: CASSRGTGINAIQYF. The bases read TGTGCCAGCAGCCGAGGTACCGGGATCAATGCCATTCAGTACTTC.